These T cell receptor beta chains were read from a single sample in a study of cytotoxic CD8 clonotypes in ibrutinib-treated CLL. Generated by immunoSEQ multiplex PCR, the TCRdb table keeps only in-frame clones and is missing some. The data contain about 14,000 clones, about 64% of them singletons. The source was PBMCs, collected before ibrutinib treatment. The receptors were sampled from a human donor with chronic lymphocytic leukemia. The CDR3 runs from the conserved cysteine through the conserved F or W. A D gene is named only where the DNA matches it firmly. Expanded clones are given a class, and other clones once, few, many or no size at all.

>TRBJ1-4|TRBV7-2|NA|NA
CASSFGFVPNEKLFF
TGTGCCAGCAGCTTCGGTTTCGTACCTAATGAAAAACTGTTTTTT
>TRBJ1-1|TRBV5-5|TRBD1|few
CASSTRDRGLHTEAFF
TGTGCCAGCAGCACCCGGGACAGGGGGTTGCACACTGAAGCTTTCTTT
>TRBJ1-2|TRBV5-4|NA|NA
CASRQGVANYGYTF
TGTGCCAGCAGACAGGGAGTAGCTAACTATGGCTACACCTTC
>TRBJ2-3|TRBV18|NA|NA
CASSPPVADTQYF
TGTGCCAGCTCACCACCAGTAGCAGATACGCAGTATTTT
>TRBJ2-6|TRBV5-4|NA|NA
CASSSILSGANVLTF
TGTGCCAGCAGCTCCATTCTCTCTGGGGCCAACGTCCTGACTTTC
>TRBJ1-1|TRBV29-1|NA|NA
CSVVATEAFF
TGCAGCGTGGTTGCCACTGAAGCTTTCTTT
>TRBJ1-1|TRBV2|NA|once
CASRPHGLSPEAFF
TGTGCCAGCAGACCCCACGGCCTTAGCCCTGAAGCTTTCTTT
>TRBJ1-5|TRBV4-1|TRBD1|NA
CASSQGATGRVGPQHF
TGCGCCAGCAGCCAAGGAGCGACAGGGAGGGTTGGGCCCCAGCATTTT
>TRBJ2-3|TRBV2|NA|few
CASTGDGRTDTQYF
TGTGCCAGCACGGGAGACGGACGCACAGATACGCAGTATTTT
>TRBJ2-1|TRBV18|NA|NA
CASSPGALSNEQFF
TGTGCCAGCTCACCAGGGGCTCTAAGCAATGAGCAGTTCTTC
>TRBJ1-4|TRBV4-2|NA|NA
CASSPTLPGNEKLFF
TGTGCCAGCAGCCCCACCCTCCCGGGGAATGAAAAACTGTTTTTT
>TRBJ1-2|TRBV27|TRBD1|few
CASSFDRAYGYTF
TGTGCCAGCAGTTTCGACAGGGCCTATGGCTACACCTTC
>TRBJ2-1|TRBV7-9|NA|NA
CASSLDEQFF
TGTGCCAGCAGCTTAGATGAGCAGTTCTTC
>TRBJ1-4|TRBV11-2|NA|few
CASSLTVGKDEKLFF
TGTGCCAGCAGCTTAACGGTAGGGAAGGATGAAAAACTGTTTTTT
>TRBJ2-7|TRBV5-1|NA|NA
CASRLGDPGAKYEQYF
TGCGCCAGCAGATTAGGGGATCCGGGGGCCAAGTACGAGCAGTACTTC
>TRBJ1-3|TRBV5-4|NA|NA
CASSYQNSGNTIYF
TGTGCCAGCAGCTATCAAAACTCTGGAAACACCATATATTTT
>TRBJ1-1|TRBV10-1|NA|NA
CASSDGGGNTEAFF
TGCGCCAGCAGTGACGGGGGCGGAAACACTGAAGCTTTCTTT
>TRBJ2-1|TRBV29-1|NA|NA
CSTPARAGLWNEQFF
TGCAGCACCCCAGCAAGGGCAGGGTTGTGGAATGAGCAGTTCTTC
>TRBJ2-7|TRBV5-4|NA|NA
CASSELGGDYEQYF
TGTGCCAGCAGCGAGTTGGGTGGGGACTACGAGCAGTACTTC
>TRBJ2-3|TRBV5-1|NA|NA
CASSLAYTQYF
TGCGCCAGCAGCTTGGCCTATACGCAGTATTTT
>TRBJ2-7|TRBV29-1|TRBD2|NA
CSNGTRGGEQYF
TGCAGCAACGGGACTAGAGGAGGGGAGCAGTACTTC
>TRBJ2-7|TRBV15|TRBD2|NA
CATSPGGYYEQYF
TGTGCCACCAGCCCGGGGGGGTATTACGAGCAGTACTTC
>TRBJ1-6|TRBV2|NA|few
CASSEVGTSNSPLHF
TGTGCCAGCAGTGAAGTGGGGACATCCAATTCACCCCTCCACTTT
>TRBJ1-5|TRBV18|NA|medium-sized
CASSPPHQGVDQPQHF
TGTGCCAGCTCACCACCCCACCAGGGAGTGGATCAGCCCCAGCATTTT
>TRBJ1-2|TRBV7-9|TRBD1|few
CASSETRDRDYGYTF
TGTGCCAGCAGTGAAACCCGGGACAGAGACTATGGCTACACCTTC
>TRBJ1-2|TRBV15|NA|NA
CATSSHRHRANYGYTF
TGTGCCACCAGCAGTCATCGGCACAGGGCTAACTATGGCTACACCTTC
>TRBJ1-6|TRBV11-2|NA|NA
CASSLENNSPLHF
TGTGCCAGCAGCTTAGAGAATAATTCACCCCTCCACTTT
>TRBJ2-7|TRBV4-2|TRBD2|once
CASSQDWVSGGYYEQYF
TGTGCCAGCAGCCAAGATTGGGTTAGCGGGGGGTACTACGAGCAGTACTTC
>TRBJ1-5|TRBV9|NA|NA
CASSLDGGANQPQHF
TGTGCCAGCAGCCTCGACGGGGGCGCAAATCAGCCCCAGCATTTT
>TRBJ2-3|TRBV5-6|NA|NA
CASQAGGEFTDTQYF
TGTGCCAGCCAGGCTGGCGGGGAATTTACAGATACGCAGTATTTT
>TRBJ1-2|TRBV15|TRBD1|NA
CATSTLSFTGAYGYTF
TGTGCCACCAGCACCCTATCTTTTACAGGGGCCTATGGCTACACCTTC
>TRBJ2-7|TRBV11-2|NA|NA
CASSLVISYEQYF
TGTGCCAGCAGCTTAGTTATCTCCTACGAGCAGTACTTC
>TRBJ2-2|TRBV10-1|TRBD2|NA
CASSRGLAGAWPGELFF
TGCGCCAGCAGTCGGGGTCTAGCGGGGGCATGGCCCGGGGAGCTGTTTTTT
>TRBJ2-3|TRBV4-1|NA|NA
CASSQDGRGPTDTQYF
TGCGCCAGCAGCCAAGATGGGAGGGGGCCGACAGATACGCAGTATTTT